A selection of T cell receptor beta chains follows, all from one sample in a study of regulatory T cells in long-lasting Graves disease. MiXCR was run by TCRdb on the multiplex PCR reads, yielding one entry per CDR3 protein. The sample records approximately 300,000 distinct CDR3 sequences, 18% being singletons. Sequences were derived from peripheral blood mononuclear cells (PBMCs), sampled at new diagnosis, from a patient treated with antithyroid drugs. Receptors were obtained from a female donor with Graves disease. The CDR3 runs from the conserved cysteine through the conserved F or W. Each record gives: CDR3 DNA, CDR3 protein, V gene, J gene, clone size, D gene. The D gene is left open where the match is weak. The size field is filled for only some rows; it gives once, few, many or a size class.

DNA: TGTGCCAGCAGCTCCAGGACAGGGCAGAATTCACCCCTCCACTTT; CDR3: CASSSRTGQNSPLHF; V: TRBV7-8; J: TRBJ1-6; size: -; D: TRBD1
DNA: TGTGCCACCAGCATCCTGGGACTAGCGAGCACAGATACGCAGTATTTT; CDR3: CATSILGLASTDTQYF; V: TRBV15; J: TRBJ2-3; size: -; D: TRBD2
DNA: TGTGCCAGCAGCGGGGGACACACTACAGATACGCAGTATTTT; CDR3: CASSGGHTTDTQYF; V: TRBV7-2; J: TRBJ2-3; size: -; D: -
DNA: TGTGCCACCAGCAGTGGGATAGCGGAAGCCCGGGGCACAGATACGCAGTATTTT; CDR3: CATSSGIAEARGTDTQYF; V: TRBV15; J: TRBJ2-3; size: -; D: -
DNA: TGTGCCAGCAGTTTACTAGCGGGAGCCCGCCCCTACAATGAGCAGTTCTTC; CDR3: CASSLLAGARPYNEQFF; V: TRBV28; J: TRBJ2-1; size: many; D: TRBD2
DNA: TGTGCCAGCAGTGGGACTAGCGGGAGTCTGCCCAACTACGAGCAGTACTTC; CDR3: CASSGTSGSLPNYEQYF; V: TRBV2; J: TRBJ2-7; size: -; D: TRBD2
DNA: TGTGCCAGTAGTACTAACCCGTTAAGGAACACTGAAGCTTTCTTT; CDR3: CASSTNPLRNTEAFF; V: TRBV19; J: TRBJ1-1; size: many; D: -
DNA: TGTGCCAGCTCAACAGGACAGGGAAATGGCTACACCTTC; CDR3: CASSTGQGNGYTF; V: TRBV18; J: TRBJ1-2; size: many; D: TRBD1
DNA: TGTGCCAGTAGTGCAGGGGGCCAGCCCCAGCATTTT; CDR3: CASSAGGQPQHF; V: TRBV19; J: TRBJ1-5; size: many; D: TRBD1
DNA: TGTGCCATCAGCAATGGACTAGCGGGAGTCGACGGGGAGCTGTTTTTT; CDR3: CAISNGLAGVDGELFF; V: TRBV10-3; J: TRBJ2-2; size: many; D: TRBD2
DNA: TGTGCCTGGAGTGTTGGCTTGAGGGCTGAAGCTTTCTTT; CDR3: CAWSVGLRAEAFF; V: TRBV30; J: TRBJ1-1; size: many; D: -
DNA: TGCGCCAGCAGCTTGGGCCCGGTTAATCAGCCCCAGCATTTT; CDR3: CASSLGPVNQPQHF; V: TRBV5-1; J: TRBJ1-5; size: -; D: -
DNA: TGCGCCAGCAGTGAAGGTAACGAGCAGTACTTC; CDR3: CASSEGNEQYF; V: TRBV10-2; J: TRBJ2-7; size: few; D: -
DNA: TGTGCCAGCAGCTTGGAAGTAGCCCTCGATGAGCAGTTCTTC; CDR3: CASSLEVALDEQFF; V: TRBV5-4; J: TRBJ2-1; size: few; D: -
DNA: TGTGCCAGCGAAGCGACAGGGGGCTACGAGCAGTACTTC; CDR3: CASEATGGYEQYF; V: TRBV28; J: TRBJ2-7; size: many; D: TRBD1
DNA: TGTGCCAGCAGACCGTCGGGGGGGAGCTCTGGAAACACCATATATTTT; CDR3: CASRPSGGSSGNTIYF; V: TRBV7-2; J: TRBJ1-3; size: -; D: -
DNA: TGTGCCAGCAGACAGGGGAACACTGAAGCTTTCTTT; CDR3: CASRQGNTEAFF; V: TRBV18; J: TRBJ1-1; size: many; D: TRBD1
DNA: TGTGCCAGCAGCGACGAACGGGACAGGGTCCGTAATTCACCCCTCCACTTT; CDR3: CASSDERDRVRNSPLHF; V: TRBV6-1; J: TRBJ1-6; size: -; D: TRBD1
DNA: -; CDR3: CSAPDRLAVTPGSCFF; V: TRBV20-1; J: TRBJ2-2; size: -; D: -
DNA: TGTGCCAGCAGCTTATTATGGATGAGGACTGAAGCTTTCTTT; CDR3: CASSLLWMRTEAFF; V: TRBV11-2; J: TRBJ1-1; size: -; D: -
DNA: TGTGCTAGTGGTTCCGCGGGACAGGGCAGAGAGACCCAGTACTTC; CDR3: CASGSAGQGRETQYF; V: TRBV12-5; J: TRBJ2-5; size: many; D: TRBD1
DNA: TGTGCCACCAGGCCGGGACAGCCAAACTATGGCTACACCTTC; CDR3: CATRPGQPNYGYTF; V: TRBV15; J: TRBJ1-2; size: -; D: TRBD1
DNA: TGTGCCAGCAGTGAATTTCCCCTCAGGCGGGGCCCGAACACCGGGGAGCTGTTTTTT; CDR3: CASSEFPLRRGPNTGELFF; V: TRBV25-1; J: TRBJ2-2; size: many; D: -
DNA: TGTGCCAGCAGCCAAGATCGGGGCCCTGAGCAGTTCTTC; CDR3: CASSQDRGPEQFF; V: TRBV9; J: TRBJ2-1; size: many; D: -
DNA: TGTGCCAGCAGTCTCAATTTAGGGCGAGGGGCCAACGTCCTGACTTTC; CDR3: CASSLNLGRGANVLTF; V: TRBV7-9; J: TRBJ2-6; size: few; D: -
DNA: TGTGCTAGTGGTTTGAGGCCTTACATGAACACAGATACGCAGTATTTT; CDR3: CASGLRPYMNTDTQYF; V: TRBV12-5; J: TRBJ2-3; size: many; D: -
DNA: TGTGCCAGCAGTGAACGTCTAGCGGGAGGAACAGATACGCAGTATTTT; CDR3: CASSERLAGGTDTQYF; V: TRBV2; J: TRBJ2-3; size: many; D: TRBD2
DNA: TGTGCCAGCAGTTTAGCGGGACTAGCATCTAGCACAGATACGCAGTATTTT; CDR3: CASSLAGLASSTDTQYF; V: TRBV12-3/TRBV12-4; J: TRBJ2-3; size: -; D: TRBD2
DNA: TGTGCCACCTTGGGCCCGGAGGATGAAAAACTGTTTTTT; CDR3: CATLGPEDEKLFF; V: TRBV28; J: TRBJ1-4; size: many; D: -
DNA: TGTGCCAGCCGCCGACAGGGAGGATCCTACGAGCAGTACTTC; CDR3: CASRRQGGSYEQYF; V: TRBV5-5; J: TRBJ2-7; size: many; D: -
DNA: TGTGCCAGCAGTAGCCCCGGGACTAGGGGAGATACGCAGTATTTT; CDR3: CASSSPGTRGDTQYF; V: TRBV6-2/TRBV6-3; J: TRBJ2-3; size: -; D: TRBD2
DNA: TGTGCCAGCAGTTTAGGGGGGGACTCCTATAATTCACCCCTCCACTTT; CDR3: CASSLGGDSYNSPLHF; V: TRBV6-5; J: TRBJ1-6; size: -; D: -
DNA: TGTGCCAGCAGCTCGGTAGACACAGATACGCAGTATTTT; CDR3: CASSSVDTDTQYF; V: TRBV11-2; J: TRBJ2-3; size: many; D: -
DNA: TGTGCCAACCCAGCGGGATCCTACAATGAGCAGTTCTTC; CDR3: CANPAGSYNEQFF; V: TRBV3-1; J: TRBJ2-1; size: many; D: TRBD2
DNA: TGTGCCAGCAGCTATTGGGGGACTGAAGCTTTCTTT; CDR3: CASSYWGTEAFF; V: TRBV11-2; J: TRBJ1-1; size: -; D: -
DNA: TGTGCCACCAGCAGAGCGCCAGCGTCTTTCACCTCTGGAAACACCATATATTTT; CDR3: CATSRAPASFTSGNTIYF; V: TRBV15; J: TRBJ1-3; size: many; D: -
DNA: TGTGCCAGCGAGAGGGGAGCGGGGGGAAGCACAGATACGCAGTATTTT; CDR3: CASERGAGGSTDTQYF; V: TRBV2; J: TRBJ2-3; size: many; D: TRBD2
DNA: TGTGCCAGCAGTTCAGGACGGGGTACGCAGTATTTT; CDR3: CASSSGRGTQYF; V: TRBV12-3/TRBV12-4; J: TRBJ2-3; size: many; D: -
DNA: TGCAGTGCTTGGGTCGGGGGAGAAGCGATCTACAATGAGCAGTTCTTC; CDR3: CSAWVGGEAIYNEQFF; V: TRBV20-1; J: TRBJ2-1; size: many; D: -
DNA: TGTGCCAGCAGCTTAGGCGACAGGGCAGAGACTGAAGCTTTCTTT; CDR3: CASSLGDRAETEAFF; V: TRBV11-2; J: TRBJ1-1; size: -; D: TRBD1
DNA: TGTGCCAGCAGCCACGGGACAGGGGATCCCTACGAGCAGTACTTC; CDR3: CASSHGTGDPYEQYF; V: TRBV14; J: TRBJ2-7; size: many; D: TRBD1